The entry that follows covers one T cell receptor (beta chain) sequence. What it recognizes is unknown. The data were taken from a study of beta chain features in type 1 diabetes. General observations from the study: There was a moderate but significant shortening of TCRB CDR3s in all four CD4+ subsets of Type 1 diabetes patients. Type 1 diabetes patients had fewer VDJ junction insertions and more deletions.

Expressed TCRB transcripts were sequenced after all isolated RNA was converted to cDNA. Here immunoSEQ multiplex PCR was the method, and the copy in TCRdb shows in-frame clones only, minus some. The data contain 300,000 to 450,000 clones, around 13% of them singletons. The germline V gene has CDR1 SNHLY and CDR2 FYNNEI. CDR3 length: 15 residues. V was trimmed by 1 base and J by 1 base, leaving 11 bases between them. This rearrangement joins TRBV2 to TRBJ2-7, with D hard to call. Sequencing used naive CD4+ T cells from blood. This TCR derives from a woman under 30 with type 1 diabetes. The CDR3 bases are TGTGCCAGCAGTGAAGTATCCCGCTATTCCTACGAGCAGTACTTC. Translating it yields CASSEVSRYSYEQYF.